Listed here are 15 T cell receptor beta chains from one sample, sequenced in a study of Graves' ophthalmopathy and Graves' hyperthyroidism. Amplification of the TCR beta CDR3 regions used RNA transcripts (as template). HTBI-primed first-round RT-PCR preceded second-round multiplex PCR. TCRdb itself ran the multiplex PCR reads through MiXCR, one entry per CDR3 protein. The sample shows under 350,000 distinct CDR3 sequences, around a sixth of them seen only once. The sequencing sample was made of peripheral blood. These receptors were obtained from an adult man with Graves' ophthalmopathy.

Many counts were recorded for this clonotype. The chain carries TRBV20-1 and TRBJ2-5; TRBD1 matches 7 bases. The CDR3 is 14 amino acids. Germline loops: CDR1 DFQATT, CDR2 SNEGSKA (reference sequence). V trimming: 3 bases; J trimming: 5 bases; junction bases outside the gene matches: 9. The chain's CDR3 is CSASPDRASETQYF. The CDR3 DNA follows: TGCAGTGCTAGCCCCGACAGGGCTTCGGAGACCCAGTACTTC.

This clonotype was seen repeatedly, ten times or more. CDR3 residues: CASSLNRGGWNGYTF. The CDR3 nucleotides read TGCGCCAGCAGCCTAAACAGGGGGGGTTGGAATGGCTACACCTTC. V is TRBV4-3 and J is TRBJ1-2, with 8 bases identical to TRBD1. The length of the CDR3 is 15 residues. Trimming removed 4 bases from V and 6 bases from J; junction bases left unmatched: 10. Germline V gene sequence: CDR1 LGHNA, CDR2 YSLEER.

This sequence joins TRBV27 and TRBJ1-1; 10 bases are a match to TRBD1. The CDR3 has 13 residues. Trimming took 4 bases from V and 5 from J; bases not matched to a gene: 1. Per the germline V gene, CDR1 is MNHEY and CDR2 is SMNVEV (reference sequence). CDR3 sequence: CASSWGQGTEAFF. As DNA, the CDR3 is TGTGCCAGCAGTTGGGGACAGGGGACTGAAGCTTTCTTT.

This clonotype was counted only a few times. The genes are TRBV2 and TRBJ1-5; D is perhaps TRBD1 (5 bases). CDR3 length equals 14 residues. V lost 6 bases, J lost 3 bases, and 12 bases lay in between. Germline V gene lookup returns CDR1 SNHLY and CDR2 FYNNEI. Here the CDR3 reads CASSGAGINQPQHF. Written as DNA, the CDR3 is TGTGCCAGCAGCGGGGCAGGGATCAATCAGCCCCAGCATTTT.

J is TRBJ2-5 and V is TRBV6-2 or TRBV6-3; TRBD1 might be the D (6 bases). Germline V lookup: CDR1 MNHEY, CDR2 SVGEGT. V was shortened by 8 bases and J by 2 bases, with 24 bases between the two germline ends. The CDR3 is 17 amino acids. DNA of the CDR3: TGTGCCAGCTCGCCGAGACGATCCTGGCAGGGGCAAGAGACCCAGTACTTC. Its protein is CASSPRRSWQGQETQYF.

Many counts were recorded for this clonotype. The chain combines TRBV30 with TRBJ2-4, with 9 bases fitting TRBD1. The V and J ends lost 2 bases and 2 bases, in that order; junction bases with no gene match: 4. Germline CDR1 is GTSNPN and CDR2 is SVGIG (reference sequence). This CDR3 comprises 15 residues. CDR3 sequence reads: CAWSRDRVTKNIQYF. CDR3 in DNA: TGTGCCTGGAGTCGGGACAGGGTTACCAAAAACATTCAGTACTTC.

This clonotype was observed many times. The V gene is TRBV11-2, the J gene TRBJ2-2; TRBD1 or TRBD2 may be the D gene (5 bases each). Germline V CDR1 and CDR2: SGHAT, FQNNGV. The CDR3 contains 16 residues. Trimming shortened V by 5 bases and J by 5 bases, and 18 bases separated the two germline ends. CDR3 sequence (DNA): TGTGCCAGCAGCCGCAATCCCGGGGCAAGGACCGGGGAGCTGTTTTTT. This codes for CASSRNPGARTGELFF.

This clonotype was observed a few times. The chain uses TRBV18 and TRBJ1-3, with a weak D call TRBD1 (5 bases). Germline CDR1 is KGHSH and CDR2 is LQKENI. The length of the CDR3 is 14 residues. V shed 2 bases and J shed 5 bases, with 10 bases lying between them. CDR3 in DNA: TGTGCCAGCTCACCAATGCAGGGAAGAAACACCATATATTTT. Amino acids: CASSPMQGRNTIYF.

The chain is built from TRBV20-1 and TRBJ2-5; 8 bases are a match to TRBD2. The J segment lost 5 bases and the V segment lost 3 bases, leaving 8 bases of the junction unmatched. The CDR3 sequence is 14 residues long. CDR1 is DFQATT and CDR2 is SNEGSKA in the germline V gene (reference sequence). The CDR3 DNA reads as TGCAGTGCTAGCAGTAGCGGGACTAGGGAGACCCAGTACTTC. Its protein product is CSASSSGTRETQYF.

This clonotype was seen many times. For the CDR3, the DNA is TGTGCCAGCAGCCTCCGGGATCGGGGGGGCAGAGAGACCCAGTACTTC. It is translated as CASSLRDRGGRETQYF. The chain uses TRBV7-2 and TRBJ2-5, with 8 bases lining up with TRBD2. Unmatched junction bases numbered 12, after V lost 5 bases and J lost 4 bases. CDR1 and CDR2 (germline): SGHTA, FQGNSA. This CDR3 has 16 residues.

This clonotype was detected ten times or more. This rearrangement joins TRBV3-1 to TRBJ2-5; unclear D gene. Looked up from germline, CDR1 is LGHDT and CDR2 is YNNKEL (reference sequence). The length of the CDR3 is 14 residues. Trimming shortened V by 4 bases and J by 5 bases, and 14 bases separated the two germline ends. CDR3 region: CASSLDVGWETQYF. The CDR3 DNA is TGTGCCAGCAGCCTAGACGTCGGGTGGGAGACCCAGTACTTC.

Comments on this clonotype: Since a much larger clone is just one base distant, this may be a read error. This rearrangement joins TRBV20-1 to TRBJ1-1, with 7 positions matching TRBD1. V lost 0 bases and J lost 6; bases outside the gene matches: 10. Germline lookup yields CDR1 DFQATT and CDR2 SNEGSKA (reference sequence). The CDR3 spans 15 residues. The CDR3 DNA is TGCAGTGCTAGAGATTTCCTCAGGGGGAGCCCTGAAGCTTTCTTT. Translated: CSARDFLRGSPEAFF.

The chain carries TRBV19 and TRBJ2-2; D gene unclear. V was pared by 3 bases and J by 2 bases, with 10 bases between. Germline CDR1 LNHDA, CDR2 SQIVND (reference sequence). The CDR3 is 15 residues long. CDR3 region: CASSIQRRNTGELFF. CDR3 in DNA: TGTGCCAGTAGTATTCAGAGGAGAAACACCGGGGAGCTGTTTTTT.

There are a few counts of this clonotype. The rearrangement links TRBV12-3 or TRBV12-4 to TRBJ1-2; the match to TRBD1 covers 8 bases. The CDR3 covers 18 residues. V lost 2 bases and J lost 0; bases outside the gene matches: 11. CDR3 protein: CASSLRGQDIQANYGYTF. CDR3 nucleotide sequence: TGTGCCAGCAGTTTAAGGGGACAGGACATCCAGGCTAACTATGGCTACACCTTC.

This clonotype has a count of ten or more. This chain connects TRBV7-3 to TRBJ1-5; 9 bases fit TRBD1. CDR3 length equals 16 residues. The germline V gene encodes CDR1 SGHTA and CDR2 FQGTGA. Trimming at V came to 5 bases and at J to 2 bases, leaving 7 bases not matched to a gene. For the CDR3, the DNA is TGTGCCAGCAGCGGGAACAGGGGGCTCGGCAATCAGCCCCAGCATTTT. As protein: CASSGNRGLGNQPQHF.